The source of this TCR beta chain is a study of blood T cell repertoires in COVID-19. Original analysis: Nucleated cell number was recorded as an estimate derived from reference gene primer amplification. Assay: immunoSEQ multiplex PCR; the TCRdb copy retains only in-frame clones and omits some. V and J calls and clone size are given by that table; D and trimming were obtained from the DNA. This repertoire shows approximately 30,000 clones, less than 95% found once; its top ten account for around 1%. This CDR3 contains 15 residues. The germline gives CDR1 MDHEN, CDR2 SYDVKM. With 3 bases removed from V and 0 bases from J, the gap between germline ends came to 11 bases. This clone was seen only once.

This TCR was recovered from a man in his 70s with active or convalescent COVID-19. V usage is TRBV28 and J usage is TRBJ1-2, with D maybe TRBD1 (5 bases). The specimen sequenced was peripheral blood. The CDR3 protein is CASSLWGGTNYGYTF. The DNA for the CDR3 is TGTGCCAGCAGTTTGTGGGGGGGGACTAACTATGGCTACACCTTC.